The clone carrying this T cell receptor (beta chain) was recorded many times. Its specificity is not known. This specimen belongs to a study of CD8 T cells in ankylosing spondylitis. TCRdb independently ran MiXCR on the 5' RACE reads; one entry per CDR3 protein. The sample has around 250,000 distinct CDR3 sequences, 15% to 20% seen once. Study-wide results and caveats: Seemingly distinctive of ankylosing spondylitis blood was a TCR beta motif formed by eight highly homologous variants. Significantly higher representation of disease-linked clones was reported for matched ankylosing spondylitis synovial fluid. Relatively rare in peripheral blood, disease-linked clones were also CD8+.

The V end was cut by 3 bases, the J end by 6 bases, with 15 bases between. The CDR3 runs to 15 residues. Germline loops: CDR1 SGDLS, CDR2 YYNGEE. The J gene is TRBJ2-2, the V gene TRBV9, with D tentatively TRBD2 (6 bases). This receptor was identified in a male donor with ankylosing spondylitis or in good health (not recorded which). Sample: blood, either unsorted or a sorted T cell fraction (not recorded which). The CDR3 sequence is CASSGSGLVPGELFF. CDR3 in DNA: TGTGCCAGCAGCGGTAGCGGACTCGTCCCCGGGGAGCTGTTTTTT.